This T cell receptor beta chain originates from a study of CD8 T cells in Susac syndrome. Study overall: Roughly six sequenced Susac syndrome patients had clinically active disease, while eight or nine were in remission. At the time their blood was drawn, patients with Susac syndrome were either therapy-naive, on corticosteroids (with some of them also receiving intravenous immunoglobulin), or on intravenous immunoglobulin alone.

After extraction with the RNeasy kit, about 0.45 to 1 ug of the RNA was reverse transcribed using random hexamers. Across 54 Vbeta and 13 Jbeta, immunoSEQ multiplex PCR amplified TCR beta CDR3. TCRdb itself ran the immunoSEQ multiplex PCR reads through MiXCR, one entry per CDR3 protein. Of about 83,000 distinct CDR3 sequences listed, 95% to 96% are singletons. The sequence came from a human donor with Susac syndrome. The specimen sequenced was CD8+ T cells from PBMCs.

The CDR3 region is CSVFQGTGDGYTF. DNA of the CDR3: TGCAGCGTTTTCCAGGGGACAGGGGATGGCTACACCTTC. The V call is TRBV29-1, the J call TRBJ1-2; 10 bases agree with TRBD1. Losses at the gene ends were 5 bases for V and 6 bases for J; bases not matched to a gene: 6. This CDR3 spans 13 amino acids. Germline V gene lookup returns CDR1 SQVTM and CDR2 ANQGSEA. The complete variable domain, with remaining parts taken from reference TRBV29-1 and TRBJ1-2, reads SAVISQKPSRDICQRGTSLTIQCQVDSQVTMMFWYRQQPGQSLTLIATANQGSEATYESGFVIDKFPISRPNLTFSTLTVSNMSPEDSSIYLCSVFQGTGDGYTFGSGTRLTVV.